A selection of T cell receptor beta chains follows, all from one sample in a study of T cell responses to AZD1222 COVID-19 vaccine. Assay: immunoSEQ multiplex PCR; the TCRdb copy retains only in-frame clones and omits some. The sample records about 150,000 clones, 93% being singletons. The source material was peripheral blood, sampled on day 0 of AZD1222 vaccination. All receptors derive from an adult in good health. Each CDR3 is given with its conserved first and last residue. A D gene is named only where the DNA matches it firmly. Size is stated for part of the rows, as once, few or many counts, or as a class when the clone is expanded.

TRBV7-9	.	.	TRBJ1-1	13	CASSQTRNTEAFF	TGTGCCAGCAGCCAAACAAGGAACACTGAAGCTTTCTTT
TRBV7-2	.	.	TRBJ1-1	14	CASSLARQRTEAFF	TGTGCCAGCAGCTTAGCGCGACAGAGGACTGAAGCTTTCTTT
TRBV4-2	.	.	TRBJ1-2	13	CASSQDSRYGYTF	TGTGCCAGCAGCCAAGATTCGCGCTATGGCTACACCTTC
TRBV7-6	.	.	TRBJ1-6	14	CASSLAPENSPLHF	TGTGCCAGCAGCTTAGCACCCGAGAATTCACCCCTCCACTTT
TRBV3-1/TRBV3-2	.	.	TRBJ1-1	12	CASSQDTIEAFF	TGTGCCAGCAGCCAAGATACGATTGAAGCTTTCTTT
TRBV19	.	.	TRBJ1-5	13	CASSIRTKFPQHF	TGTGCCAGTAGTATACGGACAAAATTTCCCCAGCATTTT
TRBV6-5	.	once	TRBJ1-1	13	CASSLDLNTEAFF	TGTGCCAGCAGTTTGGACCTGAACACTGAAGCTTTCTTT
TRBV7-9	.	.	TRBJ1-2	15	CASSLGLADNYGYTF	TGTGCCAGCAGCTTAGGTCTAGCGGATAACTATGGCTACACCTTC
TRBV6-5	.	.	TRBJ1-1	14	CASSYGGRGTEAFF	TGTGCCAGCAGTTACGGGGGGCGCGGCACTGAAGCTTTCTTT
TRBV9	.	.	TRBJ2-7	14	CASSLRDNTYEQYF	TGTGCCAGCAGCCTACGGGACAACACCTACGAGCAGTACTTC
TRBV6-5	.	.	TRBJ1-4	14	CASSYSGGSEKLFF	TGTGCCAGCAGTTACTCGGGAGGAAGTGAAAAACTGTTTTTT
TRBV6-5	TRBD2	.	TRBJ2-1	14	CASRGFWTSNEQFF	TGTGCCAGTAGAGGCTTTTGGACTAGCAATGAGCAGTTCTTC
TRBV5-4	.	few	TRBJ1-1	16	CASSPPPVDGNTEAFF	TGTGCCAGCAGCCCGCCACCGGTAGACGGAAACACTGAAGCTTTCTTT
TRBV7-7	.	.	TRBJ1-5	13	CASSSYRNQPQHF	TGTGCCAGCAGCTCCTACAGAAATCAGCCCCAGCATTTT
TRBV3-1/TRBV3-2	TRBD1	.	TRBJ1-2	13	CASSFWRDSGYTF	TGTGCCAGCAGTTTTTGGCGGGACAGCGGCTACACCTTC
TRBV18	.	.	TRBJ2-2	15	CASSPRQANTGELFF	TGTGCCAGCTCACCAAGGCAGGCGAACACCGGGGAGCTGTTTTTT
TRBV12-3/TRBV12-4	TRBD1	.	TRBJ2-7	13	CASRRQGSYEQYF	TGTGCCAGCAGGCGACAGGGCTCCTACGAGCAGTACTTC
TRBV19	TRBD1	.	TRBJ2-6	18	CASSTQGGIISGANVLTF	TGTGCCAGTAGTACACAGGGGGGTATAATTTCTGGGGCCAACGTCCTGACTTTC
TRBV7-3	.	.	TRBJ1-6	14	CASSLRGRNSPLHF	TGTGCCAGCAGCTTGAGGGGACGGAATTCACCCCTCCACTTT
TRBV20-1	.	.	TRBJ1-1	14	CSASHVRMNTEAFF	TGCAGTGCTAGTCACGTGCGAATGAACACTGAAGCTTTCTTT
TRBV6-4	.	.	TRBJ2-1	13	CASSALAHNEQFF	TGTGCCAGCAGTGCTCTAGCCCACAATGAGCAGTTCTTC
TRBV18	.	.	TRBJ2-1	13	CASSLGENNEQFF	TGTGCCAGCTCACTGGGAGAAAATAATGAGCAGTTCTTC
TRBV4-1	.	.	TRBJ1-5	13	CASSPGGNQPQHF	TGCGCCAGCAGCCCCGGGGGGAATCAGCCCCAGCATTTT
TRBV5-1	.	.	TRBJ1-4	14	CASSLMDHNEKLFF	TGCGCCAGCAGCTTGATGGACCATAATGAAAAACTGTTTTTT
TRBV15	.	few	TRBJ2-6	16	CATSRAGDSGANVLTF	TGTGCCACCAGCAGGGCGGGCGACTCTGGGGCCAACGTCCTGACTTTC
TRBV9	.	.	TRBJ1-4	13	CASSVGPNEKLFF	TGTGCCAGCAGCGTAGGTCCTAATGAAAAACTGTTTTTT
TRBV6-5	.	.	TRBJ2-7	13	CASNSPRSYEQYF	TGTGCCAGCAACAGCCCCCGCAGCTACGAGCAGTACTTC
TRBV6-5	.	.	TRBJ1-6	15	CASRLDGGMDSPLHF	TGTGCCAGCCGTTTGGACGGGGGAATGGATTCACCCCTCCACTTT
TRBV12-3/TRBV12-4	.	once	TRBJ2-5	11	CASSPGYSQYF	TGTGCCAGCAGCCCGGGCTATTCCCAGTACTTC
TRBV11-2	TRBD1	.	TRBJ2-4	17	CASSLGWDRVAKNIQYF	TGTGCCAGCAGCTTAGGGTGGGACAGGGTCGCCAAAAACATTCAGTACTTC
TRBV7-2	TRBD2	.	TRBJ2-7	13	CASRYPGGHEQYF	TGTGCCAGCAGGTACCCGGGAGGCCACGAGCAGTACTTC
TRBV7-2	TRBD2	.	TRBJ2-3	18	CASSLAGLAGGRRDTQYF	TGTGCCAGCAGCTTAGCTGGACTAGCGGGGGGGCGGAGAGATACGCAGTATTTT
TRBV6-5	TRBD1	.	TRBJ1-1	15	CASRRQGLGYTEAFF	TGTGCCAGCAGACGACAGGGTCTGGGGTACACTGAAGCTTTCTTT
TRBV5-4	.	.	TRBJ1-1	15	CASSNSGSGNTEAFF	TGTGCCAGCAGCAATTCAGGTTCAGGGAACACTGAAGCTTTCTTT
TRBV9	.	.	TRBJ2-3	15	CASSTDGFSTDTQYF	TGTGCCAGCAGCACCGACGGATTTAGCACAGATACGCAGTATTTT
TRBV5-1	.	.	TRBJ2-5	14	CASSLAAGKETQYF	TGCGCCAGCAGCTTGGCGGCAGGGAAAGAGACCCAGTACTTC
TRBV15	.	.	TRBJ2-3	12	CATSSLSGSQYF	TGTGCCACCAGCAGTTTGTCGGGATCGCAGTATTTT
TRBV6-6	TRBD2	.	TRBJ2-4	14	CASSARGEGDIQYF	TGTGCCAGCAGTGCCCGAGGGGAGGGTGACATTCAGTACTTC
TRBV7-3	.	.	TRBJ2-2	13	CASSLTGSGELFF	TGTGCCAGCAGCTTAACAGGGTCCGGGGAGCTGTTTTTT
TRBV5-4	TRBD2	once	TRBJ2-5	17	CASSLSSGGAEGETQYF	TGTGCCAGCAGCTTAAGTAGCGGGGGGGCCGAAGGAGAGACCCAGTACTTC
TRBV24-1	.	once	TRBJ1-1	15	CATTPMRMGGSEAFF	TGTGCCACCACCCCGATGAGGATGGGGGGCTCTGAAGCTTTCTTT
TRBV5-1	.	.	TRBJ2-5	14	CASSAPPLQETQYF	TGCGCCAGCAGCGCCCCCCCCCTTCAAGAGACCCAGTACTTC
TRBV10-1	TRBD2	.	TRBJ2-1	16	CASSERTSGSQNEQFF	TGCGCCAGCAGTGAGAGGACTAGCGGGAGTCAGAATGAGCAGTTCTTC
TRBV19	.	.	TRBJ1-6	15	CASIGFPRNNSPLHF	TGTGCCAGTATCGGCTTCCCCCGGAATAATTCACCCCTCCACTTT
TRBV2	.	.	TRBJ2-7	14	CASSRTDSSYEQYF	TGTGCCAGCAGTAGGACAGATAGCTCCTACGAGCAGTACTTC
TRBV15	.	.	TRBJ1-1	14	CATSDTMMNTEAFF	TGTGCCACCAGCGATACCATGATGAACACTGAAGCTTTCTTT
TRBV6-1	.	once	TRBJ1-5	17	CASSERFRQDENQPQHF	TGTGCCAGCAGTGAGCGGTTTCGGCAGGACGAGAATCAGCCCCAGCATTTT
TRBV23-1	.	.	TRBJ1-1	12	CASSQSGAEAFF	TGCGCCAGCAGTCAATCGGGGGCTGAAGCTTTCTTT
TRBV7-8	TRBD1	.	TRBJ1-2	14	CASSSRDSSYGYTF	TGTGCCAGCAGCTCCCGGGACAGCAGCTATGGCTACACCTTC
TRBV18	.	.	TRBJ1-6	15	CASSFQGPDNSPLHF	TGTGCCAGCTCGTTTCAGGGGCCAGATAATTCACCCCTCCACTTT
TRBV4-1	TRBD2	once	TRBJ2-1	19	CACSRPLADTFSSYNEQFF	TGCGCCTGCAGCCGGCCCCTAGCGGATACGTTTAGCTCCTACAATGAGCAGTTCTTC